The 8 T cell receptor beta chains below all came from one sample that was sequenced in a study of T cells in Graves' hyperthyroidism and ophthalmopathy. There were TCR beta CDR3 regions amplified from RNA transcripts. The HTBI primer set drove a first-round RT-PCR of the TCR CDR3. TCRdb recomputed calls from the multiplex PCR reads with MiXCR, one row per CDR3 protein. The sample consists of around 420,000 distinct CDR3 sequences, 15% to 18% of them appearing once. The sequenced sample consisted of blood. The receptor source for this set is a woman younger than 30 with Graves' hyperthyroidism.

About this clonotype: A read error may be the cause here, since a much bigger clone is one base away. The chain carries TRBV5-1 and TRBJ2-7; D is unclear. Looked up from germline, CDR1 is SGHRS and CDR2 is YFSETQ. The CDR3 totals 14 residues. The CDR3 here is CASSTARYPYERYF. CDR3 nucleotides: TGCGCCAGCAGCACCGCCCGGTACCCCTACGAGCGGTACTTC.

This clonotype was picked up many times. The CDR3 region has the DNA TGTGCCAGCAGTGAAGTGCCGGAGAACACTGAAGCTTTCTTT. Its protein product is CASSEVPENTEAFF. This chain links TRBV6-1 with TRBJ1-1; no clear D gene. The CDR3 has 14 residues. Germline CDR1 and CDR2: MNHNS and SASEGT. V gave up 1 base and J gave up 1 base, with 7 bases separating them.

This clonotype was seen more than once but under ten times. CDR3 nucleotide sequence: TGTGCCAGCAGTTTCGGGTCAAAGAACACCGGGGAGCTGTTTTTT. Protein: CASSFGSKNTGELFF. This chain connects TRBV3-1 to TRBJ2-2; D gene unclear. This CDR3 contains 15 residues. Germline V gene sequence: CDR1 LGHDT, CDR2 YNNKEL (reference sequence). The germline V and J ends were trimmed by 6 bases and 1 base, with 12 bases remaining between them. The whole variable domain, filled in from reference TRBV3-1 and TRBJ2-2, reads DTAVSQTPKYLVTQMGNDKSIKCEQNLGHDTMYWYKQDSKKFLKIMFSYNNKELIINETVPNRFSPKSPDKAHLNLHINSLELGDSAVYFCASSFGSKNTGELFFGEGSRLTVL.

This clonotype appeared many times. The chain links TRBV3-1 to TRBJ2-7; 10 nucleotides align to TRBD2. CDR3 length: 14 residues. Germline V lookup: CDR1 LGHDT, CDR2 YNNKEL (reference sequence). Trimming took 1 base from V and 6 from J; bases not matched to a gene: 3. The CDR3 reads CASSQVSGRGEQYF. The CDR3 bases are TGTGCCAGCAGCCAAGTAAGCGGGAGGGGCGAGCAGTACTTC.

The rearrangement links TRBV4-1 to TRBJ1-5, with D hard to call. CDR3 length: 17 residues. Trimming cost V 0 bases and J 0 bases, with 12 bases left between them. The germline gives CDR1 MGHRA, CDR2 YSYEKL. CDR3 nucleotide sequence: TGCGCCAGCAGCCAAGACGTAGGGATGGGTAGCAATCAGCCCCAGCATTTT. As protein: CASSQDVGMGSNQPQHF.

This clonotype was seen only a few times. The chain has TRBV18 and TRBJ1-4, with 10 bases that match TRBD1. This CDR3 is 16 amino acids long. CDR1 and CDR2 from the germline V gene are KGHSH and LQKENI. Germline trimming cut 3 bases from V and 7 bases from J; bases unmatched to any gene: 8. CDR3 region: CASSPPGTGAVEKLFF. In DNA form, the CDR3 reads TGTGCCAGCTCACCCCCTGGGACAGGGGCCGTTGAAAAACTGTTTTTT.

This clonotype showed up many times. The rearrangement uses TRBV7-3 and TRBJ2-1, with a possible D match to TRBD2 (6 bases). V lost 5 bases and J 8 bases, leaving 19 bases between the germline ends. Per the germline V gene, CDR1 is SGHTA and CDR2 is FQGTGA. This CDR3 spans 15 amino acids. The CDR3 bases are TGTGCCAGCAGCCGGTCCTTCGGGAGTTTCGATGAGCAGTTCTTC. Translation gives CASSRSFGSFDEQFF.

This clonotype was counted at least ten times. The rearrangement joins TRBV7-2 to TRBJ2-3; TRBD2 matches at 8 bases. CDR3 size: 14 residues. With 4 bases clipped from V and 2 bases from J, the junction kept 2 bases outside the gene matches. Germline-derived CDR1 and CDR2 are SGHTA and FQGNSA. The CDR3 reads CASSYSGNTDTQYF. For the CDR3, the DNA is TGTGCCAGCAGCTATAGCGGGAACACAGATACGCAGTATTTT.